Sequencing of this TCR beta chain was carried out in a study of blood T cells in healthy people across ages. General observations from the study: Measured against age, TCR beta diversity per million T cells decreased in a roughly linear manner. Unsorted PBMCs prevented conclusive naive versus antigen-experienced comparison.

Then a second PCR, running roughly 6 to 11 cycles, was carried out with a sample-barcoded 5' primer and a J-beta primer mix. One entry per CDR3 protein results from TCRdb running MiXCR on the 5' RACE reads. Of hundreds of thousands of distinct CDR3 sequences detected, 45% to 55% appear once; the ten largest clones hold around 23%. V was clipped by 1 base and J by 0 bases; unmatched bases: 6. CDR3 length: 17 residues. Germline V gene data show CDR1 as MNHNY and CDR2 as SVGAGI (reference sequence). This clonotype appeared many times. The antigen remains unidentified. Donors were healthy Caucasian individuals from Russia aged about 6 to 95. Total RNA, at least 5.5 micrograms per sample, came from PBMCs.

This clonotype was obtained from a man older than 75 in good health. Input material: blood. The gene calls are TRBV6-6 and TRBJ2-7, with TRBD2 matching over 10 bases. The CDR3 is CASSYFRASGGSYEQYF. In DNA form, the CDR3 reads TGTGCCAGCAGTTACTTCCGAGCTAGCGGGGGCTCCTACGAGCAGTACTTC.